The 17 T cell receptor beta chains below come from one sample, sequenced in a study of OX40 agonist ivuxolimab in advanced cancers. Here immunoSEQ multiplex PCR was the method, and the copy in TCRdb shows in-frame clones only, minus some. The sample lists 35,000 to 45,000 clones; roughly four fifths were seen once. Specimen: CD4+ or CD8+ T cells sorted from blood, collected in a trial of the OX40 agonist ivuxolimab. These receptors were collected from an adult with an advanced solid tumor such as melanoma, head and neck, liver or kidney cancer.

CDR3 sequence (DNA): TGCAGCGCCGGCGGGGAGGGCCCCTCTGGAAACACCATATATTTT. The encoded protein is CSAGGEGPSGNTIYF. The V gene is TRBV29-1, the J gene TRBJ1-3; the D is unclear. The germline CDR1 and CDR2 sequences are SQVTM and ANQGSEA. Trimming shortened V by 7 bases and J by 0 bases, and 16 bases separated the two germline ends. The CDR3 is made up of 15 amino acids.

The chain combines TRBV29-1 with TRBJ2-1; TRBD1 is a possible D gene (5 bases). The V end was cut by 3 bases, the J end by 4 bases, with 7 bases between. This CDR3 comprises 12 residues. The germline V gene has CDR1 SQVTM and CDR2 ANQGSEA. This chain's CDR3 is CSVESGYNEQFF. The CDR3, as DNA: TGCAGCGTTGAGTCAGGGTACAATGAGCAGTTCTTC.

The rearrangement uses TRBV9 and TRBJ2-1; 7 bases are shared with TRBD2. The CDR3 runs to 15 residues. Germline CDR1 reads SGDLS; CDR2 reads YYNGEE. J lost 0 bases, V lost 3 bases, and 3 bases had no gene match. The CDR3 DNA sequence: TGTGCCAGCAGCGCTAGCGGTAGCTCCTACAATGAGCAGTTCTTC. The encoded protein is CASSASGSSYNEQFF.

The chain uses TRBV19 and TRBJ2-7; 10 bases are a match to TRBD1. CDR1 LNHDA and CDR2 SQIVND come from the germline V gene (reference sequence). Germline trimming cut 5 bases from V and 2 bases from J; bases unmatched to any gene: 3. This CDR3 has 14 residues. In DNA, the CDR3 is TGTGCCAGTAGTGCCGGGACAGGGGCCTACGAGCAGTACTTC. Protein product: CASSAGTGAYEQYF.

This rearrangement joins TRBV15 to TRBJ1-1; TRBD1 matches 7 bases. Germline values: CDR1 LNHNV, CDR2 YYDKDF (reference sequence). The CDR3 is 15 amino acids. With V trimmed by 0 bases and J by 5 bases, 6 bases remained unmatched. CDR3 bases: TGTGCCACCAGCAGAGACTCGACAGGGCGGACTGAAGCTTTCTTT. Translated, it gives CATSRDSTGRTEAFF.

CDR3: CASSAKNRVYGTLNTEAFF. As DNA, the CDR3 is TGTGCCAGCAGCGCAAAGAACAGGGTGTACGGCACATTGAACACTGAAGCTTTCTTT. The V and J genes are TRBV7-8 and TRBJ1-1, with D perhaps TRBD1 (6 bases). Trimming cost V 5 bases and J 0 bases, with 25 bases left between them. The CDR3 is made up of 19 amino acids. Germline-derived CDR1 and CDR2 are SGHVS and FQNEAQ.

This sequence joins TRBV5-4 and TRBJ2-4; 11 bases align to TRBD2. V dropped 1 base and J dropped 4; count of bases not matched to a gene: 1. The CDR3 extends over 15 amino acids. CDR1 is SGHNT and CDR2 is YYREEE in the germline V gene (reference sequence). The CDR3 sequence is CASSLIAGGKNIQYF. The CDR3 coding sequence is TGTGCCAGCAGCTTGATAGCGGGGGGGAAAAACATTCAGTACTTC. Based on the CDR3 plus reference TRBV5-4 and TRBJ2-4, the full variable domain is ETGVTQSPTHLIKTRGQQVTLRCSSQSGHNTVSWYQQALGQGPQFIFQYYREEENGRGNFPPRFSGLQFPNYSSELNVNALELDDSALYLCASSLIAGGKNIQYFGAGTRLSVL.

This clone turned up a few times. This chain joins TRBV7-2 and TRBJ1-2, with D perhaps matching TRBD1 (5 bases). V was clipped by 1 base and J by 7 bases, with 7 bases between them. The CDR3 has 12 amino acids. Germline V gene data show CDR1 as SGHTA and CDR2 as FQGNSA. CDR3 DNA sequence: TGTGCCAGCAGCTTAGGGGGCCGTGGCTACACCTTC. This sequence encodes CASSLGGRGYTF.

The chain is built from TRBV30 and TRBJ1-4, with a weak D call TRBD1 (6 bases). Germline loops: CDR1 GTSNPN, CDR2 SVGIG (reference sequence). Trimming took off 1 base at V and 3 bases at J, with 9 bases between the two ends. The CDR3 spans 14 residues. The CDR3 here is CAWSEGVANEKLFF. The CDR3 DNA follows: TGTGCCTGGAGTGAGGGGGTGGCTAATGAAAAACTGTTTTTT.

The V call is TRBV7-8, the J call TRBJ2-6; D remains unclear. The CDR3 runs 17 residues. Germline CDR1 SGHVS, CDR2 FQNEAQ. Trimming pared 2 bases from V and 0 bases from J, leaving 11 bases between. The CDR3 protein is CASSLLSGTSGANVLTF. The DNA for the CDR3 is TGTGCCAGCAGCTTATTATCCGGTACCTCTGGGGCCAACGTCCTGACTTTC.

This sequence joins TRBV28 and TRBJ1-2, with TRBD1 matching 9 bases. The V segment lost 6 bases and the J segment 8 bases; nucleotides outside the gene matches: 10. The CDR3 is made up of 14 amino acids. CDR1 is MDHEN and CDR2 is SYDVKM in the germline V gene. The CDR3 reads CASSYPGQGIGYTF. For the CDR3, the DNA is TGTGCCAGCAGCTACCCGGGACAGGGAATAGGCTACACCTTC.

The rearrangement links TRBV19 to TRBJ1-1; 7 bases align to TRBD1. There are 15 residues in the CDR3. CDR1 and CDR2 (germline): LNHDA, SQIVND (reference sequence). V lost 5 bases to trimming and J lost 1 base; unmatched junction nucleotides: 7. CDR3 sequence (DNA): TGTGCCAGTAGTGGTTACAGGGGAAAGAACACTGAAGCTTTCTTT. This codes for CASSGYRGKNTEAFF.

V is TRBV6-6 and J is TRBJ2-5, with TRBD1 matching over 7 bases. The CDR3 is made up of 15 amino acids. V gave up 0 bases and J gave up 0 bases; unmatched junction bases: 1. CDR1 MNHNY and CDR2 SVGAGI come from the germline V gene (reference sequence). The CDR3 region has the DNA TGTGCCAGCAGTTACTCGGGGACAGACCAAGAGACCCAGTACTTC. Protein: CASSYSGTDQETQYF.

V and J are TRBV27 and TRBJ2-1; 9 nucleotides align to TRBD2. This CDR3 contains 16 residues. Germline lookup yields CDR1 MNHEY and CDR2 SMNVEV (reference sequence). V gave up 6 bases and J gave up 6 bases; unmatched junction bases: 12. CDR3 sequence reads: CASSPTSGKLPNEQFF. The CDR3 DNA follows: TGTGCCAGCAGCCCGACTAGCGGAAAACTCCCCAATGAGCAGTTCTTC.

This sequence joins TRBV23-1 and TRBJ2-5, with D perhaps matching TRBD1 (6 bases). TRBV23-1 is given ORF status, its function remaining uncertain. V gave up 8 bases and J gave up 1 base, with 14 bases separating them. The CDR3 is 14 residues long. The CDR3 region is CASYRVGAQETQYF. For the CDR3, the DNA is TGCGCCAGCTACAGGGTCGGGGCCCAAGAGACCCAGTACTTC.

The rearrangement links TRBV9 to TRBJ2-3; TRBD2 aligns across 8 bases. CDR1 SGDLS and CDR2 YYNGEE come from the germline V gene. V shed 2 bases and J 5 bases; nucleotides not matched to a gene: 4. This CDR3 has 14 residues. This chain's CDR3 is CASSVGTRGDTQYF. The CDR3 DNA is TGTGCCAGCAGCGTCGGGACTAGGGGAGATACGCAGTATTTT.

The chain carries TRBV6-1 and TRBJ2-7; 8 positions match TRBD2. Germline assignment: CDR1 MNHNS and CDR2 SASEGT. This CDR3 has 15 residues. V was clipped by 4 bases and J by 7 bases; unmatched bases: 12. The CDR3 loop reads CASSVPGLEVGEQYF. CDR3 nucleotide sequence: TGTGCCAGCAGTGTACCGGGACTAGAGGTTGGGGAGCAGTACTTC.